This T cell receptor beta chain stems from a study of cytomegalovirus exposure and HLA in healthy donors. The study, taken as a whole, reports: Reports indicate that TCR beta sequences accurately predicted the HLA-A and HLA-B alleles of most subjects. Sequencing artifact likely explains a cluster of highly shared sequence variants. According to reports, the classifier identified cytomegalovirus status with high specificity and sensitivity.

This PCR relied on a set of 60 Vbeta primers and 13 Jbeta primers. The data were produced by immunoSEQ multiplex PCR, yet TCRdb's version contains in-frame clones alone and is incomplete. The top ten hold 0.3% to 0.35% of the sample, which has 250,000 to 350,000 clones, 80% seen once. About this clone itself: Its antigen remains unknown.

CDR1 MRHNA and CDR2 SNTAGT come from the germline V gene. V lost 6 bases and J 4 bases, leaving 16 bases between the germline ends. The CDR3 is 15 amino acids. Sequencing used PBMCs. The sequence derives from a girl aged 2 to 9 in good health and CMV-seronegative. The chain carries TRBV6-4 and TRBJ2-1; tentative D call: TRBD2 (7 bases). DNA of the CDR3: TGTGCCAGCAGACTGGGGGCTAGCGGATACAATGAGCAGTTCTTC. Amino acids: CASRLGASGYNEQFF.